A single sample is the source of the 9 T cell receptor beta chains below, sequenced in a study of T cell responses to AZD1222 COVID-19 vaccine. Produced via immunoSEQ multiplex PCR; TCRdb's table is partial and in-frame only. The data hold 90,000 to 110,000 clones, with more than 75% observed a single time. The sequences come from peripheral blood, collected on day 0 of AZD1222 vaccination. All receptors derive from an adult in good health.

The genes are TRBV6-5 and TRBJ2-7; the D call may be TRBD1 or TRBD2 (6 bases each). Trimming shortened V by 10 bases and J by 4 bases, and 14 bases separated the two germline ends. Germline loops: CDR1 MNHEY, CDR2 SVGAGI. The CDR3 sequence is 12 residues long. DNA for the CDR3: TGTGCCACCAGGAGAGGGGGGTACGAGCAGTACTTC. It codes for CATRRGGYEQYF.

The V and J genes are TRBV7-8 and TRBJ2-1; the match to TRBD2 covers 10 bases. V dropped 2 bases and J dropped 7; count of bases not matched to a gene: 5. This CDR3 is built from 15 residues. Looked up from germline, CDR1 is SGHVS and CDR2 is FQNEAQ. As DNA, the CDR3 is TGTGCCAGCAGCTTATTAGCGGGAGGTGGGAATGAGCAGTTCTTC. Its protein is CASSLLAGGGNEQFF.

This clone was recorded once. CDR3 amino acids: CASSELTSGLTGELFF. The CDR3 DNA is TGTGCCAGCAGCGAACTGACTAGCGGGTTGACCGGGGAGCTGTTTTTT. This chain joins TRBV2 and TRBJ2-2, with 10 bases matching TRBD2. CDR1 is SNHLY, CDR2 FYNNEI, per germline. This CDR3 is 16 amino acids long. Trimming at V came to 6 bases and at J to 5 bases, leaving 9 bases not matched to a gene.

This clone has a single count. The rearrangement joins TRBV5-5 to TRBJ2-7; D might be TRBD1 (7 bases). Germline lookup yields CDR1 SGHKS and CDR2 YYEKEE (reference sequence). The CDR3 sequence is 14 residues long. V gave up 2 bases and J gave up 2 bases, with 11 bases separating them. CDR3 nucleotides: TGTGCCAGCAGCTTCCGGGGGACAGCCTACGAGCAGTACTTC. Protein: CASSFRGTAYEQYF.

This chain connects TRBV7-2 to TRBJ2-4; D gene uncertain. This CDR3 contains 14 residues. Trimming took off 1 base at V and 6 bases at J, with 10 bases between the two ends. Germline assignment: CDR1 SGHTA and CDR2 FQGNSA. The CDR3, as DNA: TGTGCCAGCAGCTTAGAGACAATGATAAACATTCAGTACTTC. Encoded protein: CASSLETMINIQYF.

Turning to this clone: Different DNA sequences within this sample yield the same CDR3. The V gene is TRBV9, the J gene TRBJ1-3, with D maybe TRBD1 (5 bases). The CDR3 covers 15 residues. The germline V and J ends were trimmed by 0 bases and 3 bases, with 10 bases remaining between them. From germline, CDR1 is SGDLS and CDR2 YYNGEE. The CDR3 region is CASSVGQGGGNTIYF. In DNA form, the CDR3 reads TGTGCCAGCAGCGTAGGGCAGGGAGGTGGAAACACCATATATTTT.

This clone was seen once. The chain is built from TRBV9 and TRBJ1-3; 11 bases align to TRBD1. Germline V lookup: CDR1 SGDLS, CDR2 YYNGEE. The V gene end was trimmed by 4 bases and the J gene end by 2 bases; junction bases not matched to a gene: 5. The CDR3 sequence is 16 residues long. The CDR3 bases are TGTGCCAGCAGCCGGACAGGGGGCGAGCCTGGAAACACCATATATTTT. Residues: CASSRTGGEPGNTIYF. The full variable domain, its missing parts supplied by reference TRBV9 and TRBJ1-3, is DSGVTQTPKHLITATGQRVTLRCSPRSGDLSVYWYQQSLDQGLQFLIQYYNGEERAKGNILERFSAQQFPDLHSELNLSSLELGDSALYFCASSRTGGEPGNTIYFGEGSWLTVV.

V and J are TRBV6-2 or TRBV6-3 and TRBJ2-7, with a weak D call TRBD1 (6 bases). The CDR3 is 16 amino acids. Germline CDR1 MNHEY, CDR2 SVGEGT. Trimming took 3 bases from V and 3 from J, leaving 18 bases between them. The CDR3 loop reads CASSYSPGQAFYEQYF. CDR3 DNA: TGTGCCAGCAGTTATTCTCCGGGACAAGCATTCTACGAGCAGTACTTC.

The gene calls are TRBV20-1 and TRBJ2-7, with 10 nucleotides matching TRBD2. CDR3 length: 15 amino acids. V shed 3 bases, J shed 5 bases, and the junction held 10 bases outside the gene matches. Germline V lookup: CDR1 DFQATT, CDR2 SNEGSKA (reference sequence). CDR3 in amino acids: CSASPLSGRIHEQYF. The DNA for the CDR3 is TGCAGTGCTAGTCCTCTTAGCGGGAGGATCCACGAGCAGTACTTC.